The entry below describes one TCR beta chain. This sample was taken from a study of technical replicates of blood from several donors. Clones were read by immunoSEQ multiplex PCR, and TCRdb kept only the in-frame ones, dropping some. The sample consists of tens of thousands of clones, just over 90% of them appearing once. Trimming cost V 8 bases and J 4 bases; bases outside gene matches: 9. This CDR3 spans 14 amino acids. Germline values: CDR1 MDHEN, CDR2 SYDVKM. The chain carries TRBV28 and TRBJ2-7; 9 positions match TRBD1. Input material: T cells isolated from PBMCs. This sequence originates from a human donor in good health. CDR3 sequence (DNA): TGTGCCAGCCACCGGGACAGGGAGGTGTACGAGCAGTACTTC. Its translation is CASHRDREVYEQYF.